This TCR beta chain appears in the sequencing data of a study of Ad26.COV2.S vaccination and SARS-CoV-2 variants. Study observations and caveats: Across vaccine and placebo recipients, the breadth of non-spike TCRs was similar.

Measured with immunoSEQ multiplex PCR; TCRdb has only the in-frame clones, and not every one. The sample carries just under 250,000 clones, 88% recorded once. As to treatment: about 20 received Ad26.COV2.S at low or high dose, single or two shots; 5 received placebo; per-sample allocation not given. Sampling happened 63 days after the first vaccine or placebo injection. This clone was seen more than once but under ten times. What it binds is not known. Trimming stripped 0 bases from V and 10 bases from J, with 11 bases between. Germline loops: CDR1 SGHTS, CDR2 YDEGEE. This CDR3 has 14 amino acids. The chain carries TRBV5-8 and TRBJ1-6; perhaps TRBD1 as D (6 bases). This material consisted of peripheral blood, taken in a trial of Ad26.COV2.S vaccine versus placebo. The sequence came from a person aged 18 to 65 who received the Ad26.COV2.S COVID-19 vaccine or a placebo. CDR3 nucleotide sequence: TGTGCCAGCAGCTTGGACAGGGATGGGTCACCCCTCCACTTT. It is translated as CASSLDRDGSPLHF.